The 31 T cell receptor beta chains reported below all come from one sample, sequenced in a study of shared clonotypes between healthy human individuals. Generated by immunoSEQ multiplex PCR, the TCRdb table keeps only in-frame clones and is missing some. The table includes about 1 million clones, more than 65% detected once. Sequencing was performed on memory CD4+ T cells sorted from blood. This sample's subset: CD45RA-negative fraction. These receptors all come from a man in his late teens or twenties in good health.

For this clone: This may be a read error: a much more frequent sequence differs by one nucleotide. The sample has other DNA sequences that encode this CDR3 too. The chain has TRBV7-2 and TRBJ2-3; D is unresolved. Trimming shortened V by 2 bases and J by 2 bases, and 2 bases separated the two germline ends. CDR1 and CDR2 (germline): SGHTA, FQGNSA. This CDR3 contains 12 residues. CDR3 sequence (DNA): TGTGCCAGCAGCTTATACACAGATACGCAGTATTTT. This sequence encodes CASSLYTDTQYF. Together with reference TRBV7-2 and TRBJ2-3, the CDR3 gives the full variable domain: GAGVSQSPSNKVTEKGKDVELRCDPISGHTALYWYRQSLGQGLEFLIYFQGNSAPDKSGLPSDRFSAERTGGSVSTLTIQRTQQEDSAVYLCASSLYTDTQYFGPGTRLTVL.

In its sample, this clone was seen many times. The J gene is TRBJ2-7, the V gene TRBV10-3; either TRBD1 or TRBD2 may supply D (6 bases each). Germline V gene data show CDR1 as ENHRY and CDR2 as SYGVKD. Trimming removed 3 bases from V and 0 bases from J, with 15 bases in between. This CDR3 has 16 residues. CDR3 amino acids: CAISDVGGSSSYEQYF. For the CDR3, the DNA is TGTGCCATCAGTGATGTAGGGGGGAGTAGCTCCTACGAGCAGTACTTC.

CDR3 protein: CASLRATNTGELFF. The CDR3 nucleotides read TGTGCCAGCCTCCGGGCCACGAACACCGGGGAGCTGTTTTTT. The chain couples TRBV6-1 to TRBJ2-2, with D uncertain. Germline V lookup: CDR1 MNHNS, CDR2 SASEGT. The CDR3 has 14 residues. V was trimmed by 8 bases and J by 0 bases, leaving 10 bases between them.

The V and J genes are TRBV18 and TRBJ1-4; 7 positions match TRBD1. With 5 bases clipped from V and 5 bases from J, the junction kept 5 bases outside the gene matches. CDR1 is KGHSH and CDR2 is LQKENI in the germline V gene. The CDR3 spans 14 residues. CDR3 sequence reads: CASSVQGINEKLFF. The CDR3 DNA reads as TGTGCCAGCTCAGTACAGGGGATCAATGAAAAACTGTTTTTT.

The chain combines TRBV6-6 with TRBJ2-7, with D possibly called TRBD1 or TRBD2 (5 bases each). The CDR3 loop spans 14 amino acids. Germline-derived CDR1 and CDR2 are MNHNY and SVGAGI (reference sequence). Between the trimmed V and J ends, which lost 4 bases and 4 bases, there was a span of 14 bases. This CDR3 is CASSFPGSSYEQYF. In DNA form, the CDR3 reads TGTGCCAGCAGTTTCCCAGGGAGCTCGTACGAGCAGTACTTC.

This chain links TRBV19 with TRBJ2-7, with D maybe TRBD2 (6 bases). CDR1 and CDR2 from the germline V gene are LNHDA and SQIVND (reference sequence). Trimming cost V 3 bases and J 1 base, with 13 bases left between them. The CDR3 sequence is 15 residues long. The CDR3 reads CASSIGGIRSYEQYF. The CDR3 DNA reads TGTGCCAGTAGTATCGGAGGGATAAGGTCCTACGAGCAGTACTTC.

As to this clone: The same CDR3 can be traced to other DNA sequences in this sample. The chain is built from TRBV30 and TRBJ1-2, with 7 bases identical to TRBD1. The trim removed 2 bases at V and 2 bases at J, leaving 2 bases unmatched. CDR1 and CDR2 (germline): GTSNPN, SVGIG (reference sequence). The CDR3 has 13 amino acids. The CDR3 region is CAWSKQGNYGYTF. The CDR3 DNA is TGTGCCTGGAGTAAACAGGGGAACTATGGCTACACCTTC.

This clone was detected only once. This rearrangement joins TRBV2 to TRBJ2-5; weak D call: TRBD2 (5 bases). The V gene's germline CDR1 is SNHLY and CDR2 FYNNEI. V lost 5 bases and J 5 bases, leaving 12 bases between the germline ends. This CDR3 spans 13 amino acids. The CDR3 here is CASSYRVAETQYF. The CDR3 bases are TGTGCCAGCAGTTATCGGGTAGCGGAGACCCAGTACTTC.

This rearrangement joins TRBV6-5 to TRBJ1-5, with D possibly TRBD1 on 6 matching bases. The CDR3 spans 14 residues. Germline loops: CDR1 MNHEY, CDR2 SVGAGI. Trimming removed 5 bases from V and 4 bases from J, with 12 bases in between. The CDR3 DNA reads TGTGCCAGCAGTCGCACAGGGACGAATCAGCCCCAGCATTTT. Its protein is CASSRTGTNQPQHF.

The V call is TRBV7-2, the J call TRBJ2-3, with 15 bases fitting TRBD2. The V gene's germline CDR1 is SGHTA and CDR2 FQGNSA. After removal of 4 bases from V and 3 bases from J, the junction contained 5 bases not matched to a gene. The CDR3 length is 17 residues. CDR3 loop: CASSYRGTSGGTDTQYF. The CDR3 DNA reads TGTGCCAGCAGCTACCGAGGGACTAGCGGGGGGACAGATACGCAGTATTTT.

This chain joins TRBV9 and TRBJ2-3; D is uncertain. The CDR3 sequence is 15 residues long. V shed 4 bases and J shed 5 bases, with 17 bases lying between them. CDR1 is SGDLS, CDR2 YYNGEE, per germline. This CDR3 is CASSLRVDRQDTQYF. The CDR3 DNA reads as TGTGCCAGCAGCCTTCGAGTAGACCGGCAAGATACGCAGTATTTT.

The CDR3 loop is CASSLRLASTDTQYF. The CDR3 region has the DNA TGCGCCAGCAGCCTCCGGCTCGCCAGCACAGATACGCAGTATTTT. The J gene is TRBJ2-3, the V gene TRBV4-1; D is unclear. The germline V and J ends were trimmed by 4 bases and 0 bases, with 11 bases remaining between them. Germline CDR1 reads MGHRA; CDR2 reads YSYEKL. This CDR3 region has 15 residues.

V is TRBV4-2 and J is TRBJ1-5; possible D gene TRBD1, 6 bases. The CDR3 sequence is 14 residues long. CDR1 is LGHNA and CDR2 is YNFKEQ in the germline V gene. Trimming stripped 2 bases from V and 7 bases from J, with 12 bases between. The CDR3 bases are TGTGCCAGCAGCCAAACCAGGGGCGACCAGCCCCAGCATTTT. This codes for CASSQTRGDQPQHF.

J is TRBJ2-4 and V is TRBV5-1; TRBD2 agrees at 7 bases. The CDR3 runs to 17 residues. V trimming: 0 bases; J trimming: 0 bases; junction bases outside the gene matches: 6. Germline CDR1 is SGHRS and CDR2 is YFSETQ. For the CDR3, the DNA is TGCGCCAGCAGCTTGGACGCGGGGGTTGGAGCCAAAAACATTCAGTACTTC. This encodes CASSLDAGVGAKNIQYF.

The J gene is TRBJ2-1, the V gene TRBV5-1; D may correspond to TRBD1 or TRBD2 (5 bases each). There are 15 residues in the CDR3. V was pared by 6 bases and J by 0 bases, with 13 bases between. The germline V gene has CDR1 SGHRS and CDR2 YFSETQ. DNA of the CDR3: TGCGCCAGCATACGGGACGGGACCTCCTACAATGAGCAGTTCTTC. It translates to CASIRDGTSYNEQFF.

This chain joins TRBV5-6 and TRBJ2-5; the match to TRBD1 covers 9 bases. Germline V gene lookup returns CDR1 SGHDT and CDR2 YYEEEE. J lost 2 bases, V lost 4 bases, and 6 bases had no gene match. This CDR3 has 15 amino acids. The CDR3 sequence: CASSPTGGKQETQYF. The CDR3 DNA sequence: TGTGCCAGCAGCCCGACAGGGGGGAAACAAGAGACCCAGTACTTC.

The CDR3 sequence is CASSDTTGQVYGYTF. DNA for the CDR3: TGTGCCAGTAGTGATACGACGGGACAGGTCTATGGCTACACCTTC. V and J are TRBV19 and TRBJ1-2; 8 bases map to TRBD1. Germline assignment: CDR1 LNHDA and CDR2 SQIVND (reference sequence). The CDR3 sequence is 15 residues long. V was pared by 5 bases and J by 4 bases, with 9 bases of the junction left unmatched.

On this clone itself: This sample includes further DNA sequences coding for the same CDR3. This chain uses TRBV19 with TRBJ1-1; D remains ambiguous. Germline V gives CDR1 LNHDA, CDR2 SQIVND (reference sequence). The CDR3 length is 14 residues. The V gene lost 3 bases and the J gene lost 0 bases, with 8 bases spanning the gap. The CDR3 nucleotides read TGTGCCAGTAGTATCTCCGGGATGAACACTGAAGCTTTCTTT. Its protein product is CASSISGMNTEAFF.

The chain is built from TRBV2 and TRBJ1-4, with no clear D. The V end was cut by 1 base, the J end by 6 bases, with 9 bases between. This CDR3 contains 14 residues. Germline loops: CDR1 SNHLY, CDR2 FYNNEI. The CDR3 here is CASSEGGNYEKLFF. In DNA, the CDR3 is TGTGCCAGCAGTGAAGGGGGTAATTATGAAAAACTGTTTTTT.

The CDR3 coding sequence is TGTGCCAGCAGTTACCGGAACAGAAACACTGAAGCTTTCTTT. This translates into CASSYRNRNTEAFF. The chain carries TRBV6-5 and TRBJ1-1; no reliable D call. The CDR3 length is 14 residues. V lost 2 bases, J lost 2 bases, and 9 bases lay in between. Germline V gene data show CDR1 as MNHEY and CDR2 as SVGAGI.

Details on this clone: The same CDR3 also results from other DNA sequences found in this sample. The CDR3 protein is CASSSGGQSETQYF. The CDR3 DNA follows: TGTGCCAGCAGCTCGGGGGGACAGTCAGAGACCCAGTACTTC. The gene calls are TRBV7-9 and TRBJ2-5, with D possibly being TRBD1 or TRBD2 (7 bases each). CDR3 size: 14 residues. The V end lost 4 bases, the J end lost 4 bases, and 13 bases lay between the germline ends. Germline V gene lookup returns CDR1 SEHNR and CDR2 FQNEAQ (reference sequence).

The DNA of the CDR3 is TGTGCCAGCAGCTTAGCGCACGGGAATCCCTACGAGCAGTACTTC. Translation gives CASSLAHGNPYEQYF. This rearrangement joins TRBV7-2 to TRBJ2-7; perhaps TRBD2 as D (5 bases). CDR1 and CDR2 (germline): SGHTA, FQGNSA. V lost 0 bases, J lost 2 bases, and 11 bases lay in between. There are 15 residues in the CDR3.

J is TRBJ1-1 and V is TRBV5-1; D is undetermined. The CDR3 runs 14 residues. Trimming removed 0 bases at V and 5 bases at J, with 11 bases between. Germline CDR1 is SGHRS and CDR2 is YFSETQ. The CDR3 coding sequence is TGCGCCAGCAGCTTGGCCAACGGAGGGACTGAAGCTTTCTTT. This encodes CASSLANGGTEAFF.

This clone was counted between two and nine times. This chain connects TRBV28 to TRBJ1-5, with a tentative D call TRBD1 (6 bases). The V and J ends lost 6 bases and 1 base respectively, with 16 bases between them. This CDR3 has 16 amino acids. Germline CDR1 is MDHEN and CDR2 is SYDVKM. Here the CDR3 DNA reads TGTGCCAGCAGCCCAGGGGCGACGGCGAGCAATCAGCCCCAGCATTTT. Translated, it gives CASSPGATASNQPQHF.

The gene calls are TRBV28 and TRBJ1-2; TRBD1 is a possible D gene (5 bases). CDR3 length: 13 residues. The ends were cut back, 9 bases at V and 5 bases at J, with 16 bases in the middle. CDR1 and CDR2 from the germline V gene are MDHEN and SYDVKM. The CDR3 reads CASRWGERYGYTF. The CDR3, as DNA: TGTGCCAGTCGATGGGGGGAAAGGTATGGCTACACCTTC.

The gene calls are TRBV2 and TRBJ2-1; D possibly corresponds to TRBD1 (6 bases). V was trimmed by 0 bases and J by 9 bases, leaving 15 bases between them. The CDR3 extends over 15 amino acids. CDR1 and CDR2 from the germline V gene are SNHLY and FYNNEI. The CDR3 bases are TGTGCCAGCAGTGAAGCGGGGGCACCCCTCGGTGAGCAGTTCTTC. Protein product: CASSEAGAPLGEQFF. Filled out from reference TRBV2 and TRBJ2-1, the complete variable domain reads EPEVTQTPSHQVTQMGQEVILRCVPISNHLYFYWYRQILGQKVEFLVSFYNNEISEKSEIFDDQFSVERPDGSNFTLKIRSTKLEDSAMYFCASSEAGAPLGEQFFGPGTRLTVL.

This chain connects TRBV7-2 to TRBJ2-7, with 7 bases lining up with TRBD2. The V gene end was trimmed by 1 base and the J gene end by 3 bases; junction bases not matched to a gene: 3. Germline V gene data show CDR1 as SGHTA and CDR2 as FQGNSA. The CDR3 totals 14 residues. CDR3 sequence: CASSLVGLFYEQYF. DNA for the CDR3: TGTGCCAGCAGCTTAGTGGGACTATTCTACGAGCAGTACTTC.

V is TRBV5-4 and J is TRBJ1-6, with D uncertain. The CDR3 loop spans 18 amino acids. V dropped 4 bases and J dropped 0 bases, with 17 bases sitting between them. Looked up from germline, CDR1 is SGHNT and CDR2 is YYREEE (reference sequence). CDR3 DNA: TGTGCCAGCAGCCCCGGAATCGGCATCCCCTCCTATAATTCACCCCTCCACTTT. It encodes CASSPGIGIPSYNSPLHF. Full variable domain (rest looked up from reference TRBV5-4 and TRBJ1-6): ETGVTQSPTHLIKTRGQQVTLRCSSQSGHNTVSWYQQALGQGPQFIFQYYREEENGRGNFPPRFSGLQFPNYSSELNVNALELDDSALYLCASSPGIGIPSYNSPLHFGNGTRLTVT.

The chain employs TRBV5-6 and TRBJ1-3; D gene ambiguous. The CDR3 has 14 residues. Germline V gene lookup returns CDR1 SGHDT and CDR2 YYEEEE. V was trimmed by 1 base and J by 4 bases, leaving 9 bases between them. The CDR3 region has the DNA TGTGCCAGCAGCTTGCCACACGAGGGAAACACCATATATTTT. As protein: CASSLPHEGNTIYF.

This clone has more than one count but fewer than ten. The DNA for the CDR3 is TGTGCCAGCAGCTTGGGGGACACGGGGACTGAAGCTTTCTTT. This gives the protein CASSLGDTGTEAFF. The chain carries TRBV5-6 and TRBJ1-1; D possibly corresponds to TRBD1 (6 bases). CDR1 and CDR2 (germline): SGHDT, YYEEEE. This CDR3 has 14 residues. V was pared by 0 bases and J by 5 bases, with 11 bases between.

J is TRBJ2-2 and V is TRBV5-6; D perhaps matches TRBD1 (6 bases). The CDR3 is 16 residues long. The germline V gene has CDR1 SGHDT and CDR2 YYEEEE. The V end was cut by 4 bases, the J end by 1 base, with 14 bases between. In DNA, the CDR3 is TGTGCCAGCAGCGAACAGGGATATGGGAACACCGGGGAGCTGTTTTTT. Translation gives CASSEQGYGNTGELFF. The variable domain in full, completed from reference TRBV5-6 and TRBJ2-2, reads DAGVTQSPTHLIKTRGQQVTLRCSPKSGHDTVSWYQQALGQGPQFIFQYYEEEERQRGNFPDRFSGHQFPNYSSELNVNALLLGDSALYLCASSEQGYGNTGELFFGEGSRLTVL.